Listed here are 13 T cell receptor beta chains from one sample, sequenced in a study of shared clonotypes between healthy human individuals. Sequencing was performed with immunoSEQ multiplex PCR; in TCRdb, only in-frame clones are kept and a portion is missing. The sample has 2 million to 2.5 million clones, nearly 97% seen once. Material for sequencing was naive CD4+ T cells sorted from blood. Indicated subset: CD45RA+ positively selected. The origin of the receptors is a man younger than 30 in good health.

As concerns this clone: The sample holds other DNA sequences that translate to the same CDR3. The chain couples TRBV5-1 to TRBJ2-1; 10 bases are a match to TRBD2. The CDR3 runs to 16 residues. Germline CDR1 and CDR2: SGHRS and YFSETQ. Losses at the gene ends were 0 bases for V and 4 bases for J; bases not matched to a gene: 4. This CDR3 is CASSLVASGGYNEQFF. The CDR3 nucleotides are TGCGCCAGCAGCTTGGTCGCTAGCGGGGGTTACAATGAGCAGTTCTTC.

The chain has TRBV2 and TRBJ1-2; D is ambiguous. The V and J ends lost 2 bases and 2 bases respectively, with 12 bases between them. The CDR3 consists of 15 residues. The germline CDR1 and CDR2 sequences are SNHLY and FYNNEI. The CDR3 is CASSESGLGNYGYTF. For the CDR3, the DNA is TGTGCCAGCAGTGAATCCGGGTTGGGGAACTATGGCTACACCTTC. Filled out from reference TRBV2 and TRBJ1-2, the complete variable domain reads EPEVTQTPSHQVTQMGQEVILRCVPISNHLYFYWYRQILGQKVEFLVSFYNNEISEKSEIFDDQFSVERPDGSNFTLKIRSTKLEDSAMYFCASSESGLGNYGYTFGSGTRLTVV.

A word on this clone: Within the sample, other DNA sequences also encode this same CDR3. The rearrangement uses TRBV6-5 and TRBJ1-1; no firm D call. This CDR3 comprises 13 residues. CDR1 is MNHEY and CDR2 is SVGAGI in the germline V gene. V lost 2 bases to trimming and J lost 0 bases, with 4 bases between them. CDR3 bases: TGTGCCAGCAGTTACAGCGTGAACACTGAAGCTTTCTTT. This gives the protein CASSYSVNTEAFF.

V and J are TRBV19 and TRBJ1-4, with D tentatively TRBD1 (6 bases). The CDR3 contains 16 residues. Germline V lookup: CDR1 LNHDA, CDR2 SQIVND (reference sequence). Trimming left V 6 bases short and J 5 bases short, with 19 bases between. CDR3 residues: CASRNLITGINEKLFF. The CDR3 coding sequence is TGTGCCAGTAGGAACCTCATAACAGGGATAAATGAAAAACTGTTTTTT.

The CDR3 nucleotides are TGCGCCAGCAGTGCTGGAGACAGGGGAGCTTTCTTT. Translating it yields CASSAGDRGAFF. The genes are TRBV10-1 and TRBJ1-1; 8 nucleotides line up with TRBD1. The germline CDR1 and CDR2 sequences are WNHNN and SYGVQD (reference sequence). The CDR3 is 12 residues long. V lost 4 bases, J lost 10 bases, and 5 bases stayed unmatched.

This chain uses TRBV27 with TRBJ2-2; possibly TRBD1 or TRBD2 for D (5 bases each). The CDR3 spans 16 residues. CDR1 MNHEY and CDR2 SMNVEV come from the germline V gene (reference sequence). V dropped 1 base and J dropped 1 base, with 10 bases sitting between them. CDR3 loop: CASSLLGTVNTGELFF. The CDR3 nucleotides read TGTGCCAGCAGTTTATTAGGGACGGTGAACACCGGGGAGCTGTTTTTT.

V usage is TRBV6-1 and J usage is TRBJ1-2; D is uncertain. This CDR3 is 13 amino acids long. Germline loops: CDR1 MNHNS, CDR2 SASEGT. Trimming took off 6 bases at V and 0 bases at J, with 8 bases between the two ends. CDR3 sequence reads: CASRDLANYGYTF. The CDR3 bases are TGTGCCAGCAGGGACCTAGCTAACTATGGCTACACCTTC.

This clone was seen once. This sequence joins TRBV5-1 and TRBJ2-4, with D possibly matching TRBD2 (5 bases). The germline V gene encodes CDR1 SGHRS and CDR2 YFSETQ. CDR3 length equals 15 residues. V was trimmed by 3 bases and J by 5 bases, leaving 15 bases between them. The CDR3 protein is CASSSSDGRENIQYF. The CDR3 nucleotides read TGCGCCAGCAGCTCCTCGGACGGGCGGGAAAACATTCAGTACTTC.

The chain is built from TRBV10-1 and TRBJ1-2; D gene ambiguous. Between the trimmed V and J ends, which lost 6 bases and 7 bases, there was a span of 18 bases. Germline values: CDR1 WNHNN, CDR2 SYGVQD (reference sequence). The CDR3 consists of 14 residues. CDR3 sequence: CASSPDRLRRGYTF. The CDR3 DNA is TGCGCCAGCAGCCCCGATCGGCTCAGGCGTGGCTACACCTTC.

The rearrangement joins TRBV28 to TRBJ2-5; possibly TRBD2 for D (5 bases). V was cut by 2 bases and J by 2 bases, with 9 bases left in between. Germline-derived CDR1 and CDR2 are MDHEN and SYDVKM. There are 14 residues in the CDR3. The CDR3 DNA reads TGTGCCAGCAGTTTAAGGACGGGGCAAGAGACCCAGTACTTC. Translated, it gives CASSLRTGQETQYF.

The chain links TRBV30 to TRBJ1-1; 8 positions match TRBD1. There are 11 residues in the CDR3. Germline trimming cut 6 bases from V and 7 bases from J; bases unmatched to any gene: 4. Germline V gene sequence: CDR1 GTSNPN, CDR2 SVGIG (reference sequence). The CDR3 protein is CACTGGGEAFF. CDR3 bases: TGTGCCTGTACAGGGGGTGGTGAAGCTTTCTTT. Full variable domain (rest looked up from reference TRBV30 and TRBJ1-1): SQTIHQWPATLVQPVGSPLSLECTVEGTSNPNLYWYRQAAGRGLQLLFYSVGIGQISSEVPQNLSASRPQDRQFILSSKKLLLSDSGFYLCACTGGGEAFFGQGTRLTVV.

Comment on this clone: Other DNA sequences in this specimen translate into the identical CDR3. CDR3 sequence (DNA): TGTGCCAGCAGTGGGCAGGGGTCCGGGGAGCTGTTTTTT. This translates into CASSGQGSGELFF. The rearrangement joins TRBV2 to TRBJ2-2; TRBD1 might be the D (6 bases). V was pared by 4 bases and J by 6 bases, with 9 bases between. Per germline, CDR1 SNHLY and CDR2 FYNNEI. There are 13 residues in the CDR3.

The rearrangement uses TRBV2 and TRBJ2-1; TRBD1 matches 9 bases. CDR3 size: 14 residues. V lost 7 bases and J lost 6; bases outside the gene matches: 7. Germline CDR1 and CDR2: SNHLY and FYNNEI. Here the CDR3 reads CASTRTGVRNEQFF. In DNA, the CDR3 is TGTGCCAGCACCCGGACAGGGGTACGCAATGAGCAGTTCTTC.